The 13 T cell receptor beta chains listed next were all sequenced from one sample in a study of lymphopenia after photon versus proton radiotherapy. Repertoires were generated with immunoSEQ multiplex PCR, while TCRdb's copy carries only in-frame clones and drops some. The sample has 39,000 or so clones, 80% to 95% seen once. The material was peripheral blood, obtained from a patient treated with photon-based radiotherapy. These receptors all stem from a man aged 60-69 years with cholangiocarcinoma.

The rearrangement uses TRBV11-2 and TRBJ2-2; D is tentatively TRBD1 or TRBD2 (6 bases each). Between the trimmed V and J ends, which lost 7 bases and 2 bases, there was a span of 14 bases. This CDR3 has 15 residues. Germline values: CDR1 SGHAT, CDR2 FQNNGV. The CDR3 DNA reads TGTGCCAGCAACCCCTCGGGGGCAAACACCGGGGAGCTGTTTTTT. This encodes CASNPSGANTGELFF.

The gene calls are TRBV5-4 and TRBJ2-5; 7 nucleotides line up with TRBD2. The CDR3 sequence is 14 residues long. Germline assignment: CDR1 SGHNT and CDR2 YYREEE (reference sequence). Trimming at V came to 2 bases and at J to 2 bases, leaving 3 bases not matched to a gene. This CDR3 reads CASSLAGSQETQYF. The DNA of the CDR3 is TGTGCCAGCAGCTTAGCGGGGTCACAAGAGACCCAGTACTTC.

The chain uses TRBV5-1 and TRBJ2-1; D is unclear. This CDR3 has 15 residues. The germline CDR1 and CDR2 sequences are SGHRS and YFSETQ. V was pared by 1 base and J by 1 base, with 9 bases between. CDR3 residues: CASSLSLQSYNEQFF. DNA of the CDR3: TGCGCCAGCAGCTTGTCCCTCCAGTCCTACAATGAGCAGTTCTTC.

The chain is built from TRBV5-4 and TRBJ2-7; 9 bases are a match to TRBD2. The length of the CDR3 is 13 residues. V was pared by 8 bases and J by 3 bases, with 6 bases of the junction left unmatched. The germline V gene encodes CDR1 SGHNT and CDR2 YYREEE (reference sequence). The CDR3 protein is CASRGLAFYEQYF. Here the CDR3 DNA reads TGTGCCAGTCGGGGACTAGCCTTCTACGAGCAGTACTTC.

The chain employs TRBV28 and TRBJ1-5, with D hard to call. The CDR3 length is 14 residues. The V and J ends lost 3 bases and 3 bases respectively, with 9 bases between them. Germline V CDR1 and CDR2: MDHEN, SYDVKM. As DNA, the CDR3 is TGTGCCAGCAGTTTTCCCAGCGCCAATCAGCCCCAGCATTTT. As protein: CASSFPSANQPQHF.

The chain joins TRBV7-9 to TRBJ2-6; 8 bases line up with TRBD1. Germline CDR1 is SEHNR and CDR2 is FQNEAQ (reference sequence). The CDR3 has 19 amino acids. Trimming cost V 4 bases and J 2 bases; bases outside gene matches: 13. The CDR3 sequence: CASSSKPPGRGPGANVLTF. The CDR3, as DNA: TGTGCCAGCAGCTCTAAACCCCCTGGCAGGGGGCCTGGGGCCAACGTCCTGACTTTC.

The chain joins TRBV10-1 to TRBJ2-7; maybe TRBD1 (5 bases). CDR3 length: 16 amino acids. Germline V gene data show CDR1 as WNHNN and CDR2 as SYGVQD (reference sequence). Trimming pared 3 bases from V and 1 base from J, leaving 16 bases between. The CDR3, as DNA: TGCGCCAGCAGTGATGTTTTGGACACCTCTTCCTACGAGCAGTACTTC. Amino acid sequence: CASSDVLDTSSYEQYF.

V usage is TRBV7-8 and J usage is TRBJ1-6; D unresolved. Germline CDR1 and CDR2: SGHVS and FQNEAQ. Deletions cut 3 bases from V and 0 bases from J, with 9 bases between. The CDR3 loop spans 16 amino acids. Here the CDR3 reads CASSFQPSSYNSPLHF. The CDR3 region has the DNA TGTGCCAGCAGCTTCCAACCGAGCTCCTATAATTCACCCCTCCACTTT.

The chain couples TRBV4-1 to TRBJ1-1; D is possibly TRBD1 (5 bases). V was cut by 3 bases and J by 4 bases, with 18 bases left in between. The germline CDR1 and CDR2 sequences are MGHRA and YSYEKL. This CDR3 has 16 residues. CDR3 sequence (DNA): TGCGCCAGCAGCCAGAAGGCCCCGGGGGACGGCACTGAAGCTTTCTTT. Its translation: CASSQKAPGDGTEAFF.

This chain joins TRBV28 and TRBJ1-5; TRBD1 is a possible D gene (6 bases). Germline values: CDR1 MDHEN, CDR2 SYDVKM. V lost 4 bases and J lost 6, with 13 bases in between. The CDR3 is made up of 14 amino acids. Here the CDR3 reads CASSSGGEGQPQHF. In DNA, the CDR3 is TGTGCCAGCAGTTCCGGGGGCGAAGGTCAGCCCCAGCATTTT.

This chain uses TRBV9 with TRBJ2-7, with 12 bases matching TRBD1. Germline CDR1 and CDR2: SGDLS and YYNGEE. The CDR3 runs to 15 residues. V shed 4 bases and J 7 bases; nucleotides not matched to a gene: 9. The CDR3 loop reads CASSPGGQGAGEQYF. For the CDR3, the DNA is TGTGCCAGCAGCCCCGGGGGACAGGGGGCGGGGGAGCAGTACTTC.

This rearrangement joins TRBV2 to TRBJ2-3; D is unclear. The CDR3 has 13 amino acids. CDR1 and CDR2 from the germline V gene are SNHLY and FYNNEI. Trimming took off 6 bases at V and 1 base at J, with 8 bases between the two ends. The CDR3 bases are TGTGCCAGCAGGCACCCCGGCACAGATACGCAGTATTTT. This encodes CASRHPGTDTQYF.

The V and J genes are TRBV7-9 and TRBJ1-4; D gene uncertain. The CDR3 is 14 amino acids. Trimming stripped 4 bases from V and 8 bases from J, with 14 bases between. Looked up from germline, CDR1 is SEHNR and CDR2 is FQNEAQ (reference sequence). CDR3 in amino acids: CASSSPAVWEKLFF. In DNA, the CDR3 is TGTGCCAGCAGCTCCCCAGCCGTGTGGGAAAAACTGTTTTTT. The complete variable domain, with remaining parts taken from reference TRBV7-9 and TRBJ1-4, reads DTGVSQNPRHKITKRGQNVTFRCDPISEHNRLYWYRQTLGQGPEFLTYFQNEAQLEKSRLLSDRFSAERPKGSFSTLEIQRTEQGDSAMYLCASSSPAVWEKLFFGSGTQLSVL.